This T cell receptor (beta chain) was profiled in a study of graft-versus-host responses after intestinal transplantation listed by TCRdb under 2021. Some background on the complete study: The transplants that recipients got were multivisceral, liver-intestinal, or isolated intestinal. All recipients received anti-thymocyte globulin induction followed by maintenance tacrolimus and steroids for around three years. After intestinal transplantation, graft-versus-host and host-versus-graft alloreactive T cell clones in the graft, circulation and bone marrow were tracked using bulk TCR-beta CDR3 sequencing. To identify alloreactive clones, pre-transplant mixed lymphocyte reaction products were sequenced and then compared with unstimulated pre-transplant donor and recipient T cells. The cohort enrolled about two dozen intestinal transplant recipients, one of whom was a retransplant, and a few patients without pretransplant specimens were excluded. Donor T cell macrochimerism was defined as a peak of at least 4% donor T cells among recipient peripheral blood mononuclear cells. Samples from three later patients were sequenced in-house on an Illumina MiSeq with MiXCR processing rather than by the commercial service.

Overall study results and their limits: The relatively low number and heterogeneity of intestinal transplant patients limited the conclusions. High GvH to HvG T cell clonal ratios were observed in the allografts of patients with donor T cell macrochimerism. Early after transplant, peak levels of circulating GvH clones were found to be associated with declines in HvG clones. GvH clones were detected in recipient bone marrow, and some appeared earlier in ileal mucosa or blood, consistent with an intestinal mucosal origin.

Library construction relied on the immunoSEQ multiplex PCR assay. For most patients, genomic DNA was isolated with the Qiagen DNeasy Blood and Tissue Kit and sent frozen to Adaptive Biotechnologies for TCR sequencing. For most patients, high-throughput TCR-beta CDR3 sequencing of genomic DNA was performed by Adaptive Biotechnologies. Regarding the original processing steps: Adaptive's ImmunoSEQ software supplied the TCR sequencing data for around 19 patients, while MiXCR and VDJtools were used to process a few other patients. CD4 versus CD8 sorting errors were corrected by removing sequences found in both subsets at a frequency ratio below 5:1. CDR3 nucleotide sequences shared by donor and recipient were removed because the origin of these sequences could not be assigned. Alloreactive clones required at least 2-fold expansion over unstimulated cells and minimum CFSE-low frequency of 0.002% (template counts) or 0.001% (read counts). A clone was considered mappable if detected in the sequenced pre-transplant spleen, lymph node, or MLR CFSE-low populations of the donor or recipient. The cumulative frequency of alloreactive clones was calculated as a percentage of all sequences, weighted by copy number. As stored in TCRdb, this immuneACCESS dataset retains in-frame rearrangements with V and J assigned. A fraction of the clones does not appear; measured against another copy, unresolved V genes explain less than half of the discrepancy, and the remainder lacks a known reason. That table is the source of V, J and clone size, and D and trimming were worked out from the DNA. The sample table contains about 120,000 clones; only one count was recorded for roughly 96% of them. The top ten clonotypes cover 3% to 3.5% of the sample.

The meaning of the sample's time point label: cells obtained before transplantation from donor or recipient. CD3+CD4+ and CD3+CD8+ populations were FACS-sorted from unstimulated pre-transplant donor and recipient cells taken from spleen or lymph nodes. Reading from cysteine to phenylalanine, the CDR3 counts 14 amino acids. The CDR3 DNA has 42 bases and is translated from base 1. From a lookup of the germline V gene, CDR1 and CDR2 are ENHRY and SYGVKD. Cut back by 1 base and 5 bases, the V and J ends lie 11 bases apart. On this clone: Which antigen it targets is not known. Base qualities are missing; no much larger clone stands one base away.

This receptor chain uses TRBV10-3 and TRBJ2-5, with no confidently assigned D gene. Material: unstimulated CD8+ T cells sorted from spleen or lymph node cells, obtained before intestinal transplant. The TCR comes from a human donor who received an intestinal transplant. The CDR3 region reads CAISEYGQRETQYF. The DNA is as follows: TGTGCCATCAGTGAGTATGGGCAGCGTGAGACCCAGTACTTC.